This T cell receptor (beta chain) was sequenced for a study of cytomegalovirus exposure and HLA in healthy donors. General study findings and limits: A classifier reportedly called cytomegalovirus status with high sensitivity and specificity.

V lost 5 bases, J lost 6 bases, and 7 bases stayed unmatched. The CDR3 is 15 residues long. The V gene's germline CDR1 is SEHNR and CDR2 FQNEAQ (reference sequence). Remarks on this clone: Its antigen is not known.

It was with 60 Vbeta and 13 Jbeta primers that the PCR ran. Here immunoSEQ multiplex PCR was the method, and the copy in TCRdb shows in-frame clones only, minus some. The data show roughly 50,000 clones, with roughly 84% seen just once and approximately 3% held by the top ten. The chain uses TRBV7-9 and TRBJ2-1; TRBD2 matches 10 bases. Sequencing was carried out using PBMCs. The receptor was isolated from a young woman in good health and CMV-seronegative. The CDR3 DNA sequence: TGTGCCAGCAGCCTCGGGACTAGCGTATCCAATGAGCAGTTCTTC. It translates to CASSLGTSVSNEQFF.